Listed below are T cell receptor beta chains from one sample, sequenced in a study of blood T cell repertoires in COVID-19. Assay: immunoSEQ multiplex PCR; the TCRdb copy retains only in-frame clones and omits some. The data show roughly 60,000 clones, with 65% to 90% seen just once and roughly 10% held by the top ten. The sequenced sample consisted of peripheral blood. The receptors stem from a man over 45 with COVID-19, enrolled during active disease. CDR3s include the opening cysteine and the closing phenylalanine or tryptophan. Each record gives: J gene, clone size, D gene, V gene, CDR3 protein, CDR3 DNA. D genes are given only for firm matches. Clone size appears in some rows only: once, few, many, or a class for an expanded clone.

j_gene: TRBJ1-5; abundance: once; d_gene: TRBD1; v_gene: TRBV6-1; CDR3aa: CASSEAFRGQGQPQHF; CDR3nt: TGTGCCAGCAGTGAAGCGTTCAGGGGGCAAGGGCAGCCCCAGCATTTT
j_gene: TRBJ1-5; abundance: .; d_gene: .; v_gene: TRBV6-2/TRBV6-3; CDR3aa: CASSSPGDQPQHF; CDR3nt: TGTGCCAGCAGTTCGCCGGGAGATCAGCCCCAGCATTTT
j_gene: TRBJ1-5; abundance: .; d_gene: .; v_gene: TRBV7-2; CDR3aa: CASSERGRNQPQHF; CDR3nt: TGTGCCAGCAGCGAACGGGGTCGCAATCAGCCCCAGCATTTT
j_gene: TRBJ2-5; abundance: .; d_gene: .; v_gene: TRBV30; CDR3aa: CAWDKTPGFQETQYF; CDR3nt: TGTGCCTGGGATAAAACGCCGGGATTCCAAGAGACCCAGTACTTC
j_gene: TRBJ2-2; abundance: .; d_gene: .; v_gene: TRBV3-1/TRBV3-2; CDR3aa: CASSQPGGTGELFF; CDR3nt: TGTGCCAGCAGCCAGCCCGGGGGCACCGGGGAGCTGTTTTTT
j_gene: TRBJ2-1; abundance: .; d_gene: TRBD2; v_gene: TRBV11-2; CDR3aa: CASSLAGAAYNEQFF; CDR3nt: TGTGCCAGCAGCTTGGCGGGAGCGGCCTACAATGAGCAGTTCTTC
j_gene: TRBJ2-7; abundance: .; d_gene: TRBD1; v_gene: TRBV30; CDR3aa: CAWAETGGGYEQYF; CDR3nt: TGTGCCTGGGCCGAGACAGGGGGCGGGTACGAGCAGTACTTC
j_gene: TRBJ1-1; abundance: .; d_gene: TRBD1; v_gene: TRBV19; CDR3aa: CASSDWTGGDTEAFF; CDR3nt: TGTGCCAGTAGTGATTGGACAGGGGGGGACACTGAAGCTTTCTTT
j_gene: TRBJ2-2; abundance: .; d_gene: .; v_gene: TRBV5-6; CDR3aa: CASSLGRVRAGELFF; CDR3nt: TGTGCCAGCAGCTTGGGCAGGGTCCGGGCCGGGGAGCTGTTTTTT
j_gene: TRBJ1-5; abundance: few; d_gene: .; v_gene: TRBV28; CDR3aa: CASSFQGYQPQHF; CDR3nt: TGTGCCAGCAGTTTCCAGGGATATCAGCCCCAGCATTTT
j_gene: TRBJ2-7; abundance: .; d_gene: .; v_gene: TRBV28; CDR3aa: CASSLFRTYEQYF; CDR3nt: TGTGCCAGCAGTTTATTCAGGACCTACGAGCAGTACTTC
j_gene: TRBJ2-7; abundance: .; d_gene: TRBD1; v_gene: TRBV7-2; CDR3aa: CASSPDRGNGEQYF; CDR3nt: TGTGCCAGCAGCCCTGACAGGGGTAATGGCGAGCAGTACTTC
j_gene: TRBJ2-3; abundance: .; d_gene: .; v_gene: TRBV11-2; CDR3aa: CASSPRDTQYF; CDR3nt: TGTGCCAGCAGTCCGAGGGATACGCAGTATTTT
j_gene: TRBJ2-1; abundance: .; d_gene: TRBD2; v_gene: TRBV7-9; CDR3aa: CASSFGLAGVDEQFF; CDR3nt: TGTGCCAGCAGCTTTGGGCTAGCGGGAGTAGATGAGCAGTTCTTC
j_gene: TRBJ1-5; abundance: .; d_gene: .; v_gene: TRBV28; CDR3aa: CASSLEVVGNQPQHF; CDR3nt: TGTGCCAGCAGTTTAGAGGTGGTGGGCAATCAGCCCCAGCATTTT
j_gene: TRBJ2-2; abundance: .; d_gene: .; v_gene: TRBV6-5; CDR3aa: CASKGGGADTGELFF; CDR3nt: TGTGCCAGCAAGGGGGGGGGAGCGGACACCGGGGAGCTGTTTTTT
j_gene: TRBJ2-1; abundance: many; d_gene: TRBD2; v_gene: TRBV28; CDR3aa: CASTASGRTYNEQFF; CDR3nt: TGTGCCAGCACGGCTAGCGGGAGGACGTACAATGAGCAGTTCTTC
j_gene: TRBJ1-6; abundance: .; d_gene: TRBD1; v_gene: TRBV6-5; CDR3aa: CASRGMGQNNSPLHF; CDR3nt: TGTGCCAGCAGGGGAATGGGACAGAATAATTCACCCCTCCACTTT
j_gene: TRBJ2-3; abundance: .; d_gene: TRBD2; v_gene: TRBV5-6; CDR3aa: CASSRGTSGSGDTQYF; CDR3nt: TGTGCCAGCAGCCGGGGGACTAGCGGGAGTGGAGATACGCAGTATTTT
j_gene: TRBJ2-7; abundance: .; d_gene: .; v_gene: TRBV25-1; CDR3aa: CASSNDRTYEQYF; CDR3nt: TGTGCCAGCAGTAATGACAGGACTTACGAGCAGTACTTC
j_gene: TRBJ2-7; abundance: .; d_gene: TRBD2; v_gene: TRBV24-1; CDR3aa: CATSDPGTSGRYEQYF; CDR3nt: TGTGCCACCAGTGATCCTGGGACTAGCGGGAGATACGAGCAGTACTTC
j_gene: TRBJ2-7; abundance: .; d_gene: TRBD2; v_gene: TRBV7-2; CDR3aa: CASSLAGSARGNEQYF; CDR3nt: TGTGCCAGCAGCCTAGCAGGTTCGGCGCGGGGGAACGAGCAGTACTTC
j_gene: TRBJ2-7; abundance: .; d_gene: .; v_gene: TRBV29-1; CDR3aa: CSVEGPGEQYF; CDR3nt: TGCAGCGTTGAAGGGCCAGGGGAGCAGTACTTC
j_gene: TRBJ1-2; abundance: .; d_gene: .; v_gene: TRBV12-3/TRBV12-4; CDR3aa: CASSLRDNYGYTF; CDR3nt: TGTGCCAGCAGTTTAAGAGATAACTATGGCTACACCTTC
j_gene: TRBJ1-5; abundance: .; d_gene: .; v_gene: TRBV6-5; CDR3aa: CASRQGQGINQPQHF; CDR3nt: TGTGCCAGCAGACAGGGACAAGGGATCAATCAGCCCCAGCATTTT
j_gene: TRBJ2-2; abundance: .; d_gene: TRBD2; v_gene: TRBV3-1/TRBV3-2; CDR3aa: CASSQGLAGSTGELFF; CDR3nt: TGTGCCAGCAGCCAGGGACTAGCGGGAAGCACCGGGGAGCTGTTTTTT
j_gene: TRBJ2-3; abundance: .; d_gene: TRBD2; v_gene: TRBV6-4; CDR3aa: CASSPTSGRGADTQYF; CDR3nt: TGTGCCAGCAGCCCCACTAGCGGGAGAGGCGCAGATACGCAGTATTTT
j_gene: TRBJ2-7; abundance: .; d_gene: TRBD2; v_gene: TRBV6-5; CDR3aa: CASSLAGGPSTYEQYF; CDR3nt: TGTGCCAGCAGTTTGGCGGGAGGGCCTTCTACCTACGAGCAGTACTTC
j_gene: TRBJ1-1; abundance: .; d_gene: TRBD1; v_gene: TRBV10-3; CDR3aa: CAISGQGETEAFF; CDR3nt: TGTGCCATCAGCGGACAGGGAGAAACTGAAGCTTTCTTT
j_gene: TRBJ2-1; abundance: .; d_gene: .; v_gene: TRBV9; CDR3aa: CASSVEGQALEQFF; CDR3nt: TGTGCCAGCAGCGTAGAAGGCCAGGCTCTGGAGCAGTTCTTC
j_gene: TRBJ1-2; abundance: .; d_gene: TRBD1; v_gene: TRBV7-2; CDR3aa: CASSLSTGAYGYTF; CDR3nt: TGTGCCAGCAGCCTAAGCACAGGGGCCTATGGCTACACCTTC
j_gene: TRBJ2-7; abundance: .; d_gene: .; v_gene: TRBV30; CDR3aa: CAWSVKGPNYEQYF; CDR3nt: TGTGCCTGGAGTGTGAAGGGGCCCAACTACGAGCAGTACTTC
j_gene: TRBJ2-7; abundance: .; d_gene: .; v_gene: TRBV5-1; CDR3aa: CASSPQRGSPYEQYF; CDR3nt: TGCGCCAGCAGCCCCCAACGTGGGAGCCCCTACGAGCAGTACTTC
j_gene: TRBJ2-1; abundance: .; d_gene: .; v_gene: TRBV7-9; CDR3aa: CASSLTGSPENEQFF; CDR3nt: TGTGCCAGCAGCTTAACCGGGTCCCCTGAGAATGAGCAGTTCTTC
j_gene: TRBJ1-1; abundance: .; d_gene: .; v_gene: TRBV18; CDR3aa: CASSPANWGQNTEAFF; CDR3nt: TGTGCCAGCTCACCCGCGAACTGGGGGCAGAACACTGAAGCTTTCTTT
j_gene: TRBJ2-3; abundance: .; d_gene: TRBD2; v_gene: TRBV18; CDR3aa: CASSRTSATDTQYF; CDR3nt: TGTGCCAGCTCACGGACTAGCGCTACAGATACGCAGTATTTT
j_gene: TRBJ2-7; abundance: .; d_gene: .; v_gene: TRBV5-6; CDR3aa: CASSLTVSYEQYF; CDR3nt: TGTGCCAGCAGCTTGACGGTCTCCTACGAGCAGTACTTC
j_gene: TRBJ2-2; abundance: .; d_gene: TRBD2; v_gene: TRBV19; CDR3aa: CASRRLAVNTGELFF; CDR3nt: TGTGCCAGTAGGCGACTAGCCGTGAACACCGGGGAGCTGTTTTTT
j_gene: TRBJ2-7; abundance: few; d_gene: TRBD2; v_gene: TRBV30; CDR3aa: CAWGLERRYEQYF; CDR3nt: TGTGCCTGGGGACTAGAAAGGCGCTACGAGCAGTACTTC
j_gene: TRBJ2-7; abundance: .; d_gene: .; v_gene: TRBV5-3; CDR3aa: CARLGYEQYF; CDR3nt: TGTGCCAGGCTAGGCTACGAGCAGTACTTC
j_gene: TRBJ2-5; abundance: few; d_gene: .; v_gene: TRBV28; CDR3aa: CASSFAQGRETQYF; CDR3nt: TGTGCCAGCAGTTTTGCTCAGGGCAGGGAGACCCAGTACTTC
j_gene: TRBJ2-5; abundance: .; d_gene: TRBD2; v_gene: TRBV19; CDR3aa: CASSGLRRSGRQETQYF; CDR3nt: TGTGCCAGTAGTGGGTTAAGGCGTAGCGGGAGGCAAGAGACCCAGTACTTC
j_gene: TRBJ2-5; abundance: .; d_gene: .; v_gene: TRBV3-1/TRBV3-2; CDR3aa: CASSQDEQFQETQYF; CDR3nt: TGTGCCAGCAGCCAAGATGAACAGTTCCAAGAGACCCAGTACTTC
j_gene: TRBJ2-7; abundance: .; d_gene: TRBD2; v_gene: TRBV11-2; CDR3aa: CASSSPRGLREPTYEQYF; CDR3nt: TGTGCCAGCAGCTCCCCCCGTGGGTTGCGGGAGCCCACCTACGAGCAGTACTTC
j_gene: TRBJ2-5; abundance: .; d_gene: .; v_gene: TRBV28; CDR3aa: CASSPQGRKETQYF; CDR3nt: TGTGCCAGCAGTCCGCAGGGGCGGAAAGAGACCCAGTACTTC
j_gene: TRBJ2-7; abundance: .; d_gene: .; v_gene: TRBV7-2; CDR3aa: CASSLASQGGSYEQYF; CDR3nt: TGTGCCAGCAGCTTAGCTTCCCAGGGAGGATCGTACGAGCAGTACTTC
j_gene: TRBJ2-5; abundance: .; d_gene: .; v_gene: TRBV30; CDR3aa: CACKQGIGETQYF; CDR3nt: TGTGCCTGCAAACAGGGTATAGGAGAGACCCAGTACTTC
j_gene: TRBJ2-5; abundance: .; d_gene: .; v_gene: TRBV27; CDR3aa: CASSLNELKETQYF; CDR3nt: TGTGCCAGCAGTTTAAATGAGCTGAAGGAGACCCAGTACTTC
j_gene: TRBJ2-5; abundance: .; d_gene: TRBD2; v_gene: TRBV14; CDR3aa: CASSHGTIAETQYF; CDR3nt: TGTGCCAGCAGCCACGGGACTATCGCAGAGACCCAGTACTTC
j_gene: TRBJ2-7; abundance: .; d_gene: TRBD1; v_gene: TRBV28; CDR3aa: CASSTGEGVYEQYF; CDR3nt: TGTGCCAGCAGTACAGGGGAAGGGGTCTACGAGCAGTACTTC
j_gene: TRBJ2-7; abundance: .; d_gene: .; v_gene: TRBV19; CDR3aa: CATQGSYEQYF; CDR3nt: TGTGCCACCCAGGGATCCTACGAGCAGTACTTC